This T cell receptor beta chain was observed in a study of PD-1 blockade in classical Hodgkin lymphoma. Study-level information: It was nivolumab at 3 mg/kg, given intravenously every 2 weeks, that patients received.

Here immunoSEQ multiplex PCR was the method, and the copy in TCRdb shows in-frame clones only, minus some. The data contain tens of thousands of clones, 81% of them singletons. Trimming stripped 4 bases from V and 8 bases from J, with 22 bases between. CDR1 is LNHDA, CDR2 SQIVND, per germline (reference sequence). CDR3 length equals 16 residues. Points from the study as a whole: With CD4+ cells, TCR diversity rose significantly by C4D1, but not with CD8+ cells. For complete responders, baseline diversity was comparable to that of newly diagnosed patients.

On this clone: The antigen remains undetermined.

Every patient experienced relapse after autologous stem cell transplantation, and brentuximab vedotin exposure varied. When best responses were assessed, they were complete response, partial response or progressive disease. This material consisted of peripheral blood mononuclear cells (PBMCs), taken at baseline. This chain connects TRBV19 to TRBJ2-3; the D gene is possibly TRBD1 (6 bases). This clonotype was obtained from a human donor with classical Hodgkin lymphoma. CDR3 sequence: CASSTWTVLPGGTQYF. In DNA, the CDR3 is TGTGCCAGTAGTACATGGACAGTCCTGCCTGGGGGTACGCAGTATTTT.